This T cell receptor beta chain was captured by sequencing in a study of T-cell reconstitution after alpha-beta-depleted transplantation in children. Preparation of the TCRbeta library involved a method that used unique molecular identifiers. TCRdb analysed the PCR reads with MiXCR anew, one entry per CDR3 protein. The repertoire holds some 10,000 distinct CDR3 sequences, approximately 15% seen once, with about 48% in the top ten. Broader study findings: Recipient T cells and thymic progenitors that survived were the source of the high TCRbeta diversity seen at day 60 in some patients.

At least ten counts were recorded for this clonotype. Antigen specificity is unknown. The sample consisted of PBMCs, mostly from graft donor cells, taken 60 days after TCRalphabeta/CD19-depleted stem cell transplant. This sequence was found in a male patient under 18 who had a stem cell transplant for acute lymphoblastic leukemia, so the T cells may come from the graft donor.

The CDR3 here is CASSAGGAFF. DNA of the CDR3: TGTGCCAGCAGTGCCGGAGGAGCTTTCTTT. The rearrangement uses TRBV6-6 and TRBJ1-1; D gene ambiguous. V was shortened by 5 bases and J by 10 bases, with 8 bases between the two germline ends. Germline V CDR1 and CDR2: MNHNY, SVGAGI (reference sequence). The CDR3 has 10 amino acids.